This paragraph covers one T cell receptor beta chain sequence. Its antigen remains unidentified. This CDR3 contains 16 residues. The V and J ends lost 1 base and 0 bases respectively, with 12 bases between them. In germline, CDR1 is LNHNV, CDR2 YYDKDF (reference sequence). The treatment denotes: randomized to nivolumab then ipilimumab (arm A) or the reverse (arm B). The source of the sample is a study of sequential checkpoint blockade in melanoma. The wider study: DNA from 90 to 100 pretreatment tumor samples underwent TCRβ immunosequencing. General study points: Response in arm A was associated with pretreatment TIL clonality.

This table comes from immunoSEQ multiplex PCR, and its TCRdb copy is limited to in-frame clones, with some not included. The repertoire holds under 7,000 clones, approximately 26% seen once, with approximately 9.7% in the top ten. The origin of this receptor is a human donor with melanoma. The specimen comprised tumor tissue (inferred from file names), sampled from a patient given nivolumab and ipilimumab in sequence. The chain couples TRBV15 to TRBJ1-1; D not certain. The CDR3 sequence is CATSRGSQGLNTEAFF. In nucleotides, the CDR3 is TGTGCCACCAGCAGAGGATCCCAAGGGTTGAACACTGAAGCTTTCTTT. Full variable domain (remainder filled in from reference TRBV15 and TRBJ1-1): DAMVIQNPRYQVTQFGKPVTLSCSQTLNHNVMYWYQQKSSQAPKLLFHYYDKDFNNEADTPDNFQSRRPNTSFCFLDIRSPGLGDTAMYLCATSRGSQGLNTEAFFGQGTRLTVV.